This TCR beta chain was documented in a study of shared clonotypes between healthy human individuals. Under the authors' procedure: ImmunoSEQ sequences covered only the junction and lacked quality scores; filtering therefore differed. Assay: immunoSEQ multiplex PCR; the TCRdb copy retains only in-frame clones and omits some. From that table come the V and J calls and clone size; the DNA was used to work out D and trimming. The sample carries roughly 2.4 million clones, 90% to 97% recorded once. In the case of this clone: Antigen: not known. The same CDR3 is also encoded by other DNA sequences in this sample.

Study outcomes and limitations: Clonotype sharing among donors likely depends on sequencing depth.

The study separated CD4+ cells into CD45RA+ naive and CD45RA-negative memory subsets. The sequence derives from a man aged 18 to 29 in good health. The material sequenced was naive CD4+ T cells sorted from blood. Subset in this sample: CD45RA+ positively selected.

CDR3 region: CSASLNEQFF. The CDR3 nucleotides are TGCAGTGCTTCACTGAATGAGCAGTTCTTC. The chain joins TRBV20-1 to TRBJ2-1; no firm D call. Germline loops: CDR1 DFQATT, CDR2 SNEGSKA (reference sequence). The CDR3 totals 10 residues. Trimming cost V 5 bases and J 7 bases, with 6 bases left between them.